The clone carrying this TCR beta chain was detected a few times. Its matching antigen is unknown. The entry originates in a study of early T cells in non-severe SARS-CoV-2 infection. Study-level information: Sequencing input comprised bulk RNA from unsorted whole blood; chain pairing was not available.

Overall study results and limits: A preference for anti-spike CD8 responses marked VDJdb matching, which missed private and CD4 specificities.

Unique molecular identifiers (one per individual cDNA molecule) were attached. TCRdb processed the 5' RACE reads anew with MiXCR; each CDR3 protein has one entry. The sample shows around 57,000 distinct CDR3 sequences, around 12% of them seen only once. The V gene lost 5 bases and the J gene lost 4 bases, with 11 bases spanning the gap. CDR1 and CDR2 (germline): GTSNPN, SVGIG (reference sequence). The CDR3 is 12 residues long. Sequencing used whole blood. The origin of this receptor is an adult who was a healthcare worker with PCR-confirmed SARS-CoV-2 infection or an uninfected control (not recorded which). The V and J genes are TRBV30 and TRBJ2-5, with a possible D match to TRBD1 (6 bases). This chain's CDR3 is CAWGGTGETQYF. Written as DNA, the CDR3 is TGTGCCTGGGGGGGCACGGGAGAGACCCAGTACTTC.